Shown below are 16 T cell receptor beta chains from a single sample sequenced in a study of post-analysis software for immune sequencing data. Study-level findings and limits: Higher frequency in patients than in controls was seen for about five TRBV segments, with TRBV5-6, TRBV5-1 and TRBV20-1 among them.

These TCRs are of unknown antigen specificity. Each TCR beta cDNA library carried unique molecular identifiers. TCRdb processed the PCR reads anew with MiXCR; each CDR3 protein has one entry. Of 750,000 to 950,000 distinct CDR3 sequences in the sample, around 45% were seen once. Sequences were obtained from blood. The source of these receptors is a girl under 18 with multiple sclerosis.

This CDR3 is CASSFGSYYEQYF. The CDR3 nucleotides are TGTGCCAGCAGTTTCGGGAGTTACTACGAGCAGTACTTC. The chain is built from TRBV27 and TRBJ2-7, with D tentatively TRBD2 (6 bases). V dropped 3 bases and J dropped 3 bases, with 9 bases sitting between them. Germline-derived CDR1 and CDR2 are MNHEY and SMNVEV (reference sequence). The CDR3 is made up of 13 amino acids.

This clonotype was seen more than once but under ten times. The CDR3 DNA follows: TGTGCCAGCCACCAAACGGGTTCCCTCTCCGAGCAGTACTTC. Translated, it gives CASHQTGSLSEQYF. J is TRBJ2-7 and V is TRBV6-5; D ambiguous. The V end lost 8 bases, the J end lost 6 bases, and 20 bases lay between the germline ends. This CDR3 contains 14 residues. Germline V gene lookup returns CDR1 MNHEY and CDR2 SVGAGI.

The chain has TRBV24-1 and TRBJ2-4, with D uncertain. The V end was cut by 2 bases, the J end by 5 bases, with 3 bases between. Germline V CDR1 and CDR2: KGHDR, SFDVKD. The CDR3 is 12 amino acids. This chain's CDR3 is CATSDSQNIQYF. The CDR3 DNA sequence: TGTGCCACCAGTGATTCCCAAAACATTCAGTACTTC.

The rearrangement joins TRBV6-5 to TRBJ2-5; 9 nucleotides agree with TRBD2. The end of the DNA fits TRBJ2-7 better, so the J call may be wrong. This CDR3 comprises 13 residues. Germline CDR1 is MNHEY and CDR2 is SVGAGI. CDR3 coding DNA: TGTGCCAGCCGCCTGAGCGGGAGGTACGAGCAGTACTTC. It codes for CASRLSGRYEQYF.

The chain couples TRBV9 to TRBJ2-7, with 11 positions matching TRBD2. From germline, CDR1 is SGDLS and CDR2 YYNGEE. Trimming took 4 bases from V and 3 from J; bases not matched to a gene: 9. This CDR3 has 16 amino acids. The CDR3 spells CASSPQAGLAVYEQYF. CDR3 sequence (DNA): TGTGCCAGCAGCCCCCAAGCGGGACTAGCGGTCTACGAGCAGTACTTC.

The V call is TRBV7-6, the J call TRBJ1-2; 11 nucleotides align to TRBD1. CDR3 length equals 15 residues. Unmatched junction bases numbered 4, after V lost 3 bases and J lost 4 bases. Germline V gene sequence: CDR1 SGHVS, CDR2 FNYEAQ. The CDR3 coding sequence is TGTGCCAGCAGCTTGGGAGGGACAGGGGGCTATGGCTACACCTTC. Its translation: CASSLGGTGGYGYTF.

The CDR3 nucleotides read TGTGCCATCAGTGACGGGGGGATGAACACTGAAGCTTTCTTT. Translated: CAISDGGMNTEAFF. The chain uses TRBV10-3 and TRBJ1-1; TRBD1 is a possible D gene (5 bases). The V gene's germline CDR1 is ENHRY and CDR2 SYGVKD. With 3 bases removed from V and 0 bases from J, the gap between germline ends came to 8 bases. This CDR3 spans 14 amino acids.

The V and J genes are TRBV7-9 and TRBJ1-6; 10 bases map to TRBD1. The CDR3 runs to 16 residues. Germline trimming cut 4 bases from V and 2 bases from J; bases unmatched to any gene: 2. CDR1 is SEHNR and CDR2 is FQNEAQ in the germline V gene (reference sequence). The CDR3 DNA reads TGTGCCAGCAGCTCAGGACAGGGGGCCTATAATTCACCCCTCCACTTT. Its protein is CASSSGQGAYNSPLHF.

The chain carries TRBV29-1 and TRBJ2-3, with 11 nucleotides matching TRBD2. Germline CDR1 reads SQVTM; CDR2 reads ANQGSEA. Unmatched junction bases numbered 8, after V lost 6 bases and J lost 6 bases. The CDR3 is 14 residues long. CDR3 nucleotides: TGCAGCGTCGCGGGTAGCGGGAGGGCGGATACGCAGTATTTT. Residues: CSVAGSGRADTQYF.

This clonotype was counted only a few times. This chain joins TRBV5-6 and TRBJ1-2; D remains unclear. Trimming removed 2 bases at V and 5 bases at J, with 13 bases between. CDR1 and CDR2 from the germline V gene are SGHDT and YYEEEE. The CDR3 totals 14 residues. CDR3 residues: CASSLVAGAYGYTF. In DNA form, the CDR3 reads TGTGCCAGCAGCTTAGTTGCCGGTGCATATGGCTACACCTTC.

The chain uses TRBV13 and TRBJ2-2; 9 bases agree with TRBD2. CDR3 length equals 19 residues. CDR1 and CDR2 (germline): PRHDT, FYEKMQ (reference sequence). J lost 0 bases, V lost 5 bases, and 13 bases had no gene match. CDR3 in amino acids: CASSPPGGLADPNTGELFF. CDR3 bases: TGTGCCAGCAGCCCCCCCGGGGGACTAGCCGACCCGAACACCGGGGAGCTGTTTTTT.

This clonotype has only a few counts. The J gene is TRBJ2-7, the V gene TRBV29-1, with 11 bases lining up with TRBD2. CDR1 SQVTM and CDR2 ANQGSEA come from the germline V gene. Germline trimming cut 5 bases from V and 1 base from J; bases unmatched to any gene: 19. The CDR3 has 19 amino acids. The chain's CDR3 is CSVLGVAGVTSGTSYEQYF. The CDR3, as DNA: TGCAGCGTTTTAGGTGTCGCCGGAGTGACTAGCGGGACTTCCTACGAGCAGTACTTC.

This CDR3 is CASSRGDRAAAEAFF. DNA of the CDR3: TGTGCCAGCAGCCGGGGGGACAGGGCTGCAGCTGAAGCTTTCTTT. The chain couples TRBV7-9 to TRBJ1-1, with TRBD1 matching over 9 bases. The V gene's germline CDR1 is SEHNR and CDR2 FQNEAQ (reference sequence). The CDR3 has 15 residues. Unmatched junction bases numbered 10, after V lost 5 bases and J lost 6 bases.

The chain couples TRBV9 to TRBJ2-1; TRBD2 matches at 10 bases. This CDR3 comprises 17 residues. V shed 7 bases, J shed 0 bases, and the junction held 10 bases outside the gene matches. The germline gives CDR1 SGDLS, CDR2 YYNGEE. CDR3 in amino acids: CASDRAGGKSSYNEQFF. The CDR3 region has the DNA TGTGCCAGCGATAGAGCGGGAGGGAAAAGCTCCTACAATGAGCAGTTCTTC.

The CDR3 loop reads CASSQEGGLAGGETQYF. The CDR3 region has the DNA TGTGCCAGCAGCCAAGAAGGGGGACTAGCGGGAGGCGAGACCCAGTACTTC. The chain joins TRBV3-1 to TRBJ2-5; TRBD2 aligns across 15 bases. This CDR3 comprises 17 residues. Trimming at V came to 0 bases and at J to 5 bases, leaving 4 bases not matched to a gene. Germline CDR1 reads LGHDT; CDR2 reads YNNKEL (reference sequence).

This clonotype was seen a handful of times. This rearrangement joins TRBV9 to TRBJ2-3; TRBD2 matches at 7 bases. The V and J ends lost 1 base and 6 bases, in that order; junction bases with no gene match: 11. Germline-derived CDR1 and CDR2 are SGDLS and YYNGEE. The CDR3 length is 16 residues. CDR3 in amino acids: CASSVRAGTLVDTQYF. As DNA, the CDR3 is TGTGCCAGCAGCGTAAGAGCGGGGACCCTCGTGGATACGCAGTATTTT.